This TCR beta chain was recorded in a study of T cells after yellow fever vaccination. Study-wide results and caveats: Any FACS-sorted repertoire could hold abundant clonotypes that contaminate it from the bulk population. A small proportion of clonotypes was detected in both the CD4 and CD8 compartments. Post-booster samples contained most primary-vaccination clones (just under 98% CD4, roughly 88% CD8).

Comments on this clonotype: Its antigen is still unknown.

Using its own MiXCR run on the 5' RACE reads, TCRdb lists one record per CDR3 protein. This sample has some 220,000 distinct CDR3 sequences; 3.2% occur once, and the top ten carry roughly 3.2%. The CDR3 has 13 residues. The V end lost 1 base, the J end lost 9 bases, and 10 bases lay between the germline ends. The germline gives CDR1 MNHEY, CDR2 SVGEGT. The sequence came from a young man who received the YFV17D yellow fever vaccine. The J gene is TRBJ2-1, the V gene TRBV6-2 or TRBV6-3; D call uncertain. The sample was CD4+ T cells sorted from PBMCs, taken 10 days after the yellow fever booster vaccination. CDR3 sequence: CASSYYGVGEQFF. The CDR3 nucleotides read TGTGCCAGCAGTTACTACGGAGTCGGTGAGCAGTTCTTC.